This T cell receptor (beta chain) originates from a study of low-dose radiotherapy and immunotherapy resistance in tumors. Overall study context: Cohort 2, a group dosed every two weeks at 1 Gy per fraction, received 13 Gy in total over 26 weeks. Administration of intravenous cyclophosphamide at 200 mg/m2 took place every two weeks, one day before radiation and immunotherapy.

The table lists this clonotype with a few counts. V gave up 5 bases and J gave up 3 bases, with 13 bases separating them. This CDR3 is 14 amino acids long. Alpha and beta chains were covered, as first-strand cDNA relied on TRAV- and TRBV-specific primers. Both a constant-region primer and a V-primer adapter served to amplify TCRs across about 20 PCR cycles. From the reads, TCRdb called clonotypes with MiXCR, one entry per CDR3 protein. The sample carries 10,000 to 15,000 distinct CDR3 sequences, roughly four fifths recorded once. This TCR was sampled from a human donor with advanced metastatic prostate, ovarian, gallbladder or colorectal cancer (not recorded which). This table probably holds off-target reads from a library built for another chain. The rearrangement uses TRBV12-3 or TRBV12-4 and TRBJ1-2, with D possibly matching TRBD1 (6 bases). The CDR3 loop reads CASSPTHRDYGYTF. DNA for the CDR3: TGTGCCAGCAGTCCAACCCACAGGGACTATGGCTACACCTTC.